The next 27 T cell receptor beta chains were all read from a single sample in a study of CD8+CD57+ T cells in acquired aplastic anemia. Sequencing involved patients with CD8+CD57+ cell expansion previously shown by flow cytometry. Both TCR beta VDJ combination and CDR3 sequence profiling were carried out. Genomic DNA was the template for this profiling. TCRdb called the reads again in MiXCR, with one record for every CDR3 protein. The data show about half a million distinct CDR3 sequences, about a third seen once. Sequenced: sorted CD4+, CD8+, or CD8+CD57+ T cells (not recorded which) from PBMCs. These receptors originate from a human donor with aplastic anemia.

The genes are TRBV24-1 and TRBJ2-1; 12 bases match TRBD2. Germline CDR1 reads KGHDR; CDR2 reads SFDVKD. The J segment lost 9 bases and the V segment lost 11 bases, leaving 10 bases of the junction unmatched. This CDR3 region has 14 residues. The CDR3 is CASSPSGGALEQFF. The CDR3 DNA follows: TGTGCCAGCAGCCCTAGCGGGGGGGCGCTTGAGCAGTTCTTC.

Ten or more counts support this clonotype. This chain uses TRBV10-1 with TRBJ1-1, with 7 bases fitting TRBD1. J gave up 5 bases and V 0 bases, and 9 bases lay outside the gene matches. The CDR3 length is 16 residues. Germline values: CDR1 WNHNN, CDR2 SYGVQD (reference sequence). Written as DNA, the CDR3 is TGCGCCAGCAGTGAGTCTCACAGGGGCAAGGATACTGAAGCTTTCTTT. Encoded protein: CASSESHRGKDTEAFF.

The chain carries TRBV6-5 and TRBJ1-6, with 7 bases matching TRBD1. Losses at the gene ends were 5 bases for V and 13 bases for J; bases not matched to a gene: 8. There are 13 residues in the CDR3. Germline-derived CDR1 and CDR2 are MNHEY and SVGAGI. The CDR3 DNA reads as TGTGCCAGCAGTAACCACAGGGGCCCCCCCCTCCACTTT. Translated, it gives CASSNHRGPPLHF.

At least ten counts were recorded for this clonotype. The CDR3 is CAISGGGQKSSYNSPLHF. The CDR3 nucleotides read TGTGCCATCAGTGGGGGTGGCCAAAAGAGCTCCTATAATTCACCCCTCCACTTT. The V call is TRBV10-3, the J call TRBJ1-6, with D unresolved. Germline values: CDR1 ENHRY, CDR2 SYGVKD. With 4 bases removed from V and 0 bases from J, the gap between germline ends came to 16 bases. The CDR3 has 18 amino acids.

This clonotype was found many times. The chain combines TRBV14 with TRBJ1-2, with 12 bases fitting TRBD1. CDR1 is SGHDN, CDR2 FVKESK, per germline. V shed 6 bases and J 4 bases; nucleotides not matched to a gene: 6. This CDR3 is built from 15 residues. The CDR3 here is CASSKLGQGAYGYTF. The CDR3 coding sequence is TGTGCCAGCAGTAAGCTGGGACAGGGGGCCTATGGCTACACCTTC.

In this sample, this clonotype turned up a few times. The rearrangement links TRBV3-1 to TRBJ1-5, with TRBD1 as a possible D gene (5 bases). The CDR3 consists of 13 residues. Germline V gives CDR1 LGHDT, CDR2 YNNKEL (reference sequence). Trimming stripped 4 bases from V and 5 bases from J, with 9 bases between. The CDR3 nucleotides read TGTGCCAGCAGCCGACGGGGGGATCAGCCCCAGCATTTT. The encoded protein is CASSRRGDQPQHF. The entire variable domain, with the rest obtained from reference TRBV3-1 and TRBJ1-5, is as follows: DTAVSQTPKYLVTQMGNDKSIKCEQNLGHDTMYWYKQDSKKFLKIMFSYNNKELIINETVPNRFSPKSPDKAHLNLHINSLELGDSAVYFCASSRRGDQPQHFGDGTRLSIL.

This clonotype was seen many times. The V and J genes are TRBV9 and TRBJ1-4; D uncertain. The CDR3 sequence is 14 residues long. With 0 bases removed from V and 4 bases from J, the gap between germline ends came to 7 bases. Germline-derived CDR1 and CDR2 are SGDLS and YYNGEE. The CDR3 protein is CASSVGGRNEKLFF. CDR3 DNA sequence: TGTGCCAGCAGCGTAGGTGGCCGTAATGAAAAACTGTTTTTT.

There are many counts of this clonotype. The rearrangement links TRBV10-3 to TRBJ2-5; D may be TRBD1 (6 bases). V dropped 0 bases and J dropped 5 bases, with 22 bases sitting between them. The length of the CDR3 is 18 residues. Germline CDR1 ENHRY, CDR2 SYGVKD. The CDR3 loop is CAISESNEGDGQKETQYF. The CDR3 nucleotides are TGTGCCATCAGTGAGTCTAATGAAGGGGACGGACAGAAGGAGACCCAGTACTTC.

The rearrangement uses TRBV24-1 and TRBJ1-3; weak D call: TRBD1 (5 bases). Germline CDR1 is KGHDR and CDR2 is SFDVKD. The germline V and J ends were trimmed by 6 bases and 8 bases, with 16 bases remaining between them. The CDR3 totals 14 residues. The CDR3 reads CATSFLQGVHTIYF. In DNA, the CDR3 is TGTGCCACCAGTTTTTTGCAGGGCGTTCACACCATATATTTT.

This clonotype was counted a few times. This chain joins TRBV4-2 and TRBJ1-2; the match to TRBD1 covers 7 bases. The CDR3 has 16 residues. Germline values: CDR1 LGHNA, CDR2 YNFKEQ. With V trimmed by 6 bases and J by 0 bases, 10 bases remained unmatched. DNA for the CDR3: TGTGCCAGCAGTATCAACGAGGGGACAGCTAACTATGGCTACACCTTC. As protein: CASSINEGTANYGYTF.

The chain employs TRBV14 and TRBJ2-2; D uncertain. The CDR3 loop spans 13 amino acids. V dropped 0 bases and J dropped 4 bases, with 3 bases sitting between them. Germline V gives CDR1 SGHDN, CDR2 FVKESK. The CDR3 nucleotides are TGTGCCAGCAGCCAAGAGACCACCGGGGAGCTGTTTTTT. This sequence encodes CASSQETTGELFF. Variable domain in full (rest from reference TRBV14 and TRBJ2-2): EAGVTQFPSHSVIEKGQTVTLRCDPISGHDNLYWYRRVMGKEIKFLLHFVKESKQDESGMPNNRFLAERTGGTYSTLKVQPAELEDSGVYFCASSQETTGELFFGEGSRLTVL.

The chain is built from TRBV20-1 and TRBJ2-5; 12 nucleotides align to TRBD1. CDR3 length: 16 amino acids. Germline V gene data show CDR1 as DFQATT and CDR2 as SNEGSKA (reference sequence). The junction had 6 bases not matched to a gene; V was cut back by 1 base and J by 3 bases. CDR3 nucleotide sequence: TGCAGTGCTAGAGGGCTGGGACAGGGGGCGGAAGAGACCCAGTACTTC. It translates to CSARGLGQGAEETQYF.

This clonotype has only a few counts. This rearrangement joins TRBV11-2 to TRBJ2-7; perhaps TRBD1 as D (6 bases). V was pared by 3 bases and J by 0 bases, with 18 bases between. The CDR3 loop spans 17 amino acids. Germline CDR1 and CDR2: SGHAT and FQNNGV. CDR3 DNA sequence: TGTGCCAGCAGCTTCCAATCGACAGGACGATACTCCTACGAGCAGTACTTC. Translating gives CASSFQSTGRYSYEQYF.

Remarks on this clonotype: This clone may be a read error of a much larger clone one base away. V and J are TRBV15 and TRBJ1-5; no clear D gene. Germline CDR1 is LNHNV and CDR2 is YYDKDF (reference sequence). The CDR3 is 13 residues long. CDR3 bases: TGTGCCACCAGCAAAGACACGAATCAGCTCCAGCATTTT. Its translation: CATSKDTNQLQHF.

The chain carries TRBV7-9 and TRBJ2-1, with 8 bases that match TRBD2. The V gene end was trimmed by 5 bases and the J gene end by 7 bases; junction bases not matched to a gene: 10. Germline assignment: CDR1 SEHNR and CDR2 FQNEAQ (reference sequence). This CDR3 is 15 amino acids long. CDR3 coding DNA: TGTGCCAGCAGCCGCCCAGATGGCGGGAGGAATGAGCAGTTCTTC. Its translation is CASSRPDGGRNEQFF.

In this sample, this clonotype turned up many times. The V gene is TRBV6-1, the J gene TRBJ1-2; 10 nucleotides line up with TRBD1. The CDR3 has 13 residues. V was pared by 6 bases and J by 7 bases, with 5 bases of the junction left unmatched. CDR1 and CDR2 from the germline V gene are MNHNS and SASEGT. CDR3 DNA sequence: TGTGCCAGCAGCGACAGGGGGCTAAGTGGCTACACCTTC. Translated: CASSDRGLSGYTF.

This clonotype showed up just a few times. The gene calls are TRBV6-1 and TRBJ2-7; 7 bases are a match to TRBD2. This CDR3 comprises 13 residues. V lost 5 bases and J lost 7; bases outside the gene matches: 8. The germline V gene has CDR1 MNHNS and CDR2 SASEGT. CDR3 amino acids: CASSRDYLGEQYF. The CDR3 nucleotides are TGTGCCAGCAGTAGGGACTATTTGGGGGAGCAGTACTTC.

The gene calls are TRBV18 and TRBJ1-4, with a weak D call TRBD1 (5 bases). CDR3 length: 13 amino acids. Trimming took 2 bases from V and 5 from J, leaving 6 bases between them. Germline CDR1 is KGHSH and CDR2 is LQKENI. The CDR3 DNA reads TGTGCCAGCTCACCAGGGGCAAATGAAAAACTGTTTTTT. Protein sequence: CASSPGANEKLFF.

In this sample, this clonotype turned up many times. The genes are TRBV5-1 and TRBJ2-7; 10 bases map to TRBD2. This CDR3 comprises 16 residues. V shed 0 bases and J 5 bases; nucleotides not matched to a gene: 8. CDR1 is SGHRS and CDR2 is YFSETQ in the germline V gene. The DNA for the CDR3 is TGCGCCAGCAGCTTGGTCTTGTCTAGCGGGAGCCACGAGCAGTACTTC. Translated: CASSLVLSSGSHEQYF.

This clonotype has only a few counts. A read error may produce the germline difference seen at one junction end. The rearrangement joins TRBV7-3 to TRBJ2-3; no definite D call. Looked up from germline, CDR1 is SGHTA and CDR2 is FQGTGA. This CDR3 spans 13 amino acids. The CDR3 DNA is TGCGCCAGCAGCCAAGAGGTTTGGGATACGCAGTATTTT. This sequence encodes CASSQEVWDTQYF.

Remarks on this clonotype: Germline is not matched at one junction end, which may reflect a read error. This chain connects TRBV9 to TRBJ1-1; D not certain. The CDR3 runs to 13 residues. CDR1 and CDR2 (germline): SGDLS, YYNGEE. DNA for the CDR3: TGTGCCAGCAGCGTAGGTGGGAACACTGGAGCTTTCTTT. Its translation is CASSVGGNTGAFF.

This clonotype was seen at least ten times. This chain uses TRBV29-1 with TRBJ2-1; D may be TRBD2 (5 bases). Per germline, CDR1 SQVTM and CDR2 ANQGSEA. Trimming stripped 8 bases from V and 9 bases from J, with 14 bases between. This CDR3 has 11 amino acids. CDR3 nucleotides: TGCAGCTCGGGGTGGGGTATTGAGCAGTTCTTC. Translating it yields CSSGWGIEQFF.

This clonotype was observed a handful of times. The V and J genes are TRBV2 and TRBJ2-2; 7 bases are shared with TRBD1. The CDR3 runs 15 residues. CDR1 is SNHLY and CDR2 is FYNNEI in the germline V gene. V dropped 6 bases and J dropped 0; count of bases not matched to a gene: 4. The CDR3 here is CASSPGTANTGELFF. CDR3 bases: TGTGCCAGCAGCCCGGGGACAGCGAACACCGGGGAGCTGTTTTTT.

In the case of this clonotype: A much larger clone lies a single base off, so this may be a read error. The chain couples TRBV20-1 to TRBJ2-5, with TRBD1 matching over 7 bases. Germline assignment: CDR1 DFQATT and CDR2 SNEGSKA (reference sequence). This CDR3 is 14 amino acids long. After removal of 1 base from V and 0 bases from J, the junction contained 2 bases not matched to a gene. The CDR3 reads CSARGQGDQETQYF. The CDR3, as DNA: TGCAGTGCTAGAGGACAGGGAGACCAAGAGACCCAGTACTTC.

This clonotype was recorded a few times. CDR3 sequence: CASSLAGVTNIQYF. CDR3 coding DNA: TGTGCCAGCAGCCTAGCGGGAGTAACTAACATTCAGTACTTC. The chain uses TRBV14 and TRBJ2-4; TRBD2 matches 9 bases. V was pared by 4 bases and J by 7 bases, with 5 bases of the junction left unmatched. There are 14 residues in the CDR3. Germline CDR1 is SGHDN and CDR2 is FVKESK. Supplemented by reference TRBV14 and TRBJ2-4, the full variable domain reads EAGVTQFPSHSVIEKGQTVTLRCDPISGHDNLYWYRRVMGKEIKFLLHFVKESKQDESGMPNNRFLAERTGGTYSTLKVQPAELEDSGVYFCASSLAGVTNIQYFGAGTRLSVL.

V is TRBV20-1 and J is TRBJ2-7; 8 bases line up with TRBD1. The CDR3 contains 14 residues. J gave up 3 bases and V 5 bases, and 9 bases lay outside the gene matches. Germline V gene data show CDR1 as DFQATT and CDR2 as SNEGSKA (reference sequence). The chain's CDR3 is CSASAGTGCYEQYF. The CDR3 coding sequence is TGCAGTGCTTCGGCCGGGACAGGATGCTACGAGCAGTACTTC.

Points on this clonotype: A read error may account for a junction end that differs from germline. The V gene is TRBV7-2, the J gene TRBJ1-3; D unresolved. The CDR3 spans 15 residues. CDR1 is SGHTA, CDR2 FQGNSA, per germline. The CDR3 sequence is CASSLGPGSGNTLYF. The CDR3 coding sequence is TGTGCCAGCAGCTTGGGTCCGGGGTCTGGAAACACCTTATATTTT.